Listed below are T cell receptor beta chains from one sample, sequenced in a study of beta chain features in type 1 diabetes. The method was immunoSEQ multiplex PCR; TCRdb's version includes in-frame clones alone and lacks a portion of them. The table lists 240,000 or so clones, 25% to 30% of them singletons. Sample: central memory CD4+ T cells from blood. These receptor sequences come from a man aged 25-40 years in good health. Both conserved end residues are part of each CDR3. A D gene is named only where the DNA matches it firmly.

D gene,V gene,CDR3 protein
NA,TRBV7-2,CASSLDRVGQTPYF
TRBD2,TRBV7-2,CASSLDGRGVNIQYF
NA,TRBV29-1,CSVVFWGFITDTQYF
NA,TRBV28,CASSLEAAYGYTF
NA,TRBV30,CAWSLERAPEGNQPQHF
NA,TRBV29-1,CSVDSPAGREQYF
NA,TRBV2,CASRGQGQAFF
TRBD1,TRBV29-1,CSVEGRQGKVSYNEQFF
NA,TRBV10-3,CAISVSSSYEQYF
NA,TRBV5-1,CASSLVGHPPQHF
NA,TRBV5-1,CASSYTAGLEQYF
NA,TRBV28,CATQVTEAFF
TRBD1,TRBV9,CASSPRTGSSTDTQYF
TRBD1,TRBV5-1,CASSQTGTGSGEQFF
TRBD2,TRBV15,CATSITAGISNEQFF
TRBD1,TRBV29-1,CSVAGQGYGELFF
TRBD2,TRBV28,CASGLAGGVSDTQYF
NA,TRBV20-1,CSARPGDTQYF
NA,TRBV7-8,CASRPGMADTQYF
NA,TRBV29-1,CSVSDTPGTEAFF
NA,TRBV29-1,CSVELTASYNEQFF
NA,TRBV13,CASSLGEAGNNEQFF
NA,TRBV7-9,CASSFTRGRGTYEQYF
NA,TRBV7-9,CASSSQGMNTEAFF
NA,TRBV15,CATSRDRQTSYGYTF
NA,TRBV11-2,CASSFIETQYF
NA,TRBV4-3,CASSQDAFGARTDTQYF
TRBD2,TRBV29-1,CSVGLAGGPDTQYF
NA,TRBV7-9,CASTSGGEQFF
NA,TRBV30,CAWGHNSNQPQHF
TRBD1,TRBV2,CASRGDRSTNGYTF
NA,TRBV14,CASSQAFGGGHNEQFF
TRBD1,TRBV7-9,CASTDRGLLGYTF
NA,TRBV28,CASSRGQSYQPQHF
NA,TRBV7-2,CASSPNLGKQYF
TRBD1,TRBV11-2,CASSIRDSLYEQYF
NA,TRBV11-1,CASSTGDRDGSAGELFF
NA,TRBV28,CASGRTGVGYEQYF
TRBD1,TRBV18,CASSSGTGINNQPQHF
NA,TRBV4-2,CASSQDRGYNEQFF